These T cell receptor beta chains were read from a single sample in a study of T cells after yellow fever vaccination. TCRdb re-called the 5' RACE reads with MiXCR, one entry per CDR3 protein. The sample has fewer than 350,000 distinct CDR3 sequences; 8% to 10% are singletons. The specimen comprised PBMCs, sampled on the day of the first yellow fever vaccination. The receptors here all came from a man younger than 35 who received the YFV17D yellow fever vaccine. The CDR3 runs from the conserved cysteine through the conserved F or W. The order of the fields is CDR3 protein, CDR3 DNA, clone size, D gene, V gene, J gene, CDR3 length. The D gene is left open where the match is weak. Clone size is given for some rows only: seen once, a few or many times, or a class if the clone is expanded.

CDR3 protein: CASSRKNTGELFF
CDR3 DNA: TGTGCCAGCAGCAGGAAGAACACCGGGGAGCTGTTTTTT
clone size: -
D gene: -
V gene: TRBV6-1
J gene: TRBJ2-2
CDR3 length: 13

CDR3 protein: CASSQRPQGSGELFF
CDR3 DNA: TGTGCCAGCAGCCAACGCCCGCAGGGATCTGGGGAGCTGTTTTTT
clone size: -
D gene: -
V gene: TRBV4-2
J gene: TRBJ2-2
CDR3 length: 15

CDR3 protein: CASSQYAAGGYNEQFF
CDR3 DNA: TGCGCCAGCAGCCAATACGCAGCGGGGGGCTACAATGAGCAGTTCTTC
clone size: -
D gene: TRBD2
V gene: TRBV4-3
J gene: TRBJ2-1
CDR3 length: 16

CDR3 protein: CASSLGPLNTGELFF
CDR3 DNA: TGTGCCAGCAGCTTAGGGCCCCTGAACACCGGGGAGCTGTTTTTT
clone size: few
D gene: -
V gene: TRBV13
J gene: TRBJ2-2
CDR3 length: 15

CDR3 protein: CARSSGGPQETQYF
CDR3 DNA: TGTGCCAGGAGCTCCGGGGGGCCCCAAGAGACCCAGTACTTC
clone size: -
D gene: -
V gene: TRBV5-6
J gene: TRBJ2-5
CDR3 length: 14

CDR3 protein: CASSSAGDQETQYF
CDR3 DNA: TGTGCCAGCAGTTCCGCAGGGGACCAAGAGACCCAGTACTTC
clone size: few
D gene: -
V gene: TRBV6-5
J gene: TRBJ2-5
CDR3 length: 14

CDR3 protein: CASSSDVVGAYTEAFF
CDR3 DNA: TGTGCCAGCAGCTCGGACGTAGTGGGGGCTTACACTGAAGCTTTCTTT
clone size: many
D gene: -
V gene: TRBV11-2
J gene: TRBJ1-1
CDR3 length: 16

CDR3 protein: CAISAIPGQTSSGANVLTF
CDR3 DNA: TGTGCCATCAGTGCGATTCCGGGACAGACTAGCTCTGGGGCCAACGTCCTGACTTTC
clone size: few
D gene: -
V gene: TRBV10-3
J gene: TRBJ2-6
CDR3 length: 19

CDR3 protein: CASSPGPNQETQYF
CDR3 DNA: TGTGCCAGCAGCCCCGGACCGAACCAAGAGACCCAGTACTTC
clone size: -
D gene: -
V gene: TRBV7-9
J gene: TRBJ2-5
CDR3 length: 14

CDR3 protein: CASSLERGLNEQFF
CDR3 DNA: TGTGCCAGCAGCTTGGAGCGGGGGCTCAATGAGCAGTTCTTC
clone size: few
D gene: TRBD2
V gene: TRBV7-2
J gene: TRBJ2-1
CDR3 length: 14

CDR3 protein: CASSYSWGSGANVLTF
CDR3 DNA: TGTGCCAGCAGTTACTCTTGGGGCTCTGGGGCCAACGTCCTGACTTTC
clone size: few
D gene: -
V gene: TRBV6-5
J gene: TRBJ2-6
CDR3 length: 16

CDR3 protein: CASSFSVPYNEQFF
CDR3 DNA: TGTGCCAGCAGCTTCAGTGTCCCCTACAATGAGCAGTTCTTC
clone size: many
D gene: -
V gene: TRBV7-2
J gene: TRBJ2-1
CDR3 length: 14

CDR3 protein: CASSQVRSGANVLTF
CDR3 DNA: TGCGCCAGCAGCCAAGTACGCTCTGGGGCCAACGTCCTGACTTTC
clone size: few
D gene: -
V gene: TRBV4-1
J gene: TRBJ2-6
CDR3 length: 15